Below, 23 T cell receptor beta chains from the same sample are listed, as sequenced in a study of response to subunit inactivated influenza vaccine. One entry per CDR3 protein, called by TCRdb with MiXCR from the RT-PCR reads. The table shows a few hundred thousand distinct CDR3 sequences, with roughly 15% occurring only once. The starting material was PBMCs from blood, obtained 12 days after vaccination. These receptors originate from a man aged 50-59 years who received an inactivated influenza vaccine.

This clonotype turned up a few times. The CDR3 bases are TGTGCCACCAGTGGCCCGGGACAGTACTATGGCTACACCTTC. Its protein is CATSGPGQYYGYTF. This rearrangement joins TRBV24-1 to TRBJ1-2; 7 bases map to TRBD1. The ends lost 5 bases at V and 3 bases at J; junction bases unmatched: 5. This CDR3 spans 14 amino acids. Germline V CDR1 and CDR2: KGHDR, SFDVKD.

This clonotype was detected many times. The chain has TRBV7-9 and TRBJ1-1; the D is unclear. The germline gives CDR1 SEHNR, CDR2 FQNEAQ (reference sequence). Trimming pared 2 bases from V and 5 bases from J, leaving 15 bases between. The CDR3 runs 15 residues. The CDR3 nucleotides read TGTGCCAGCAGCTTACGACAAACCCCGGGGACTGAAGCTTTCTTT. It encodes CASSLRQTPGTEAFF.

This clonotype was picked up a small number of times. V and J are TRBV7-8 and TRBJ2-3; TRBD2 matches 7 bases. Germline V gene data show CDR1 as SGHVS and CDR2 as FQNEAQ. The trim removed 4 bases at V and 2 bases at J, leaving 6 bases unmatched. The CDR3 runs 15 residues. The CDR3 nucleotides read TGTGCCAGCAGCTCCACTAGCGCCAACACAGATACGCAGTATTTT. Translation gives CASSSTSANTDTQYF.

V and J are TRBV6-5 and TRBJ1-1; 7 bases match TRBD1. The V gene end was trimmed by 4 bases and the J gene end by 4 bases; junction bases not matched to a gene: 6. Germline lookup yields CDR1 MNHEY and CDR2 SVGAGI. This CDR3 has 14 residues. The CDR3 loop reads CASSSLTGVTEAFF. CDR3 nucleotide sequence: TGTGCCAGCAGTTCCCTAACAGGGGTCACTGAAGCTTTCTTT.

This clonotype occurred a few times. The chain carries TRBV5-1 and TRBJ1-1; tentative D call: TRBD1 (6 bases). From germline, CDR1 is SGHRS and CDR2 YFSETQ. This CDR3 is built from 12 residues. V lost 4 bases and J lost 8, with 12 bases in between. The CDR3 bases are TGCGCCAGCAGCACAAGGGGGGAAGAAGCTTTCTTT. As protein: CASSTRGEEAFF.

This chain links TRBV7-9 with TRBJ2-5, with TRBD2 matching 13 bases. Germline CDR1 reads SEHNR; CDR2 reads FQNEAQ (reference sequence). CDR3 size: 15 residues. Germline trimming cut 2 bases from V and 4 bases from J; bases unmatched to any gene: 1. The CDR3 region has the DNA TGTGCCAGCAGCTTAAGACTAGCGGGAGGAGAGACCCAGTACTTC. Its translation is CASSLRLAGGETQYF.

This clonotype was seen repeatedly, ten times or more. The V call is TRBV10-3, the J call TRBJ1-6, with D possibly being TRBD1 (5 bases). V was pared by 6 bases and J by 6 bases, with 9 bases between. Germline CDR1 is ENHRY and CDR2 is SYGVKD. There are 13 residues in the CDR3. In nucleotides, the CDR3 is TGTGCCATCAGGACGGGGGGTAATTCACCCCTCCACTTT. Its translation: CAIRTGGNSPLHF.

This clonotype showed up just a few times. The V call is TRBV12-3 or TRBV12-4, the J call TRBJ2-5; no definite D call. Trimming pared 7 bases from V and 4 bases from J, leaving 19 bases between. CDR3 length equals 15 residues. The CDR3 region is CASTLGLGSGETQYF. As DNA, the CDR3 is TGTGCCAGCACCCTAGGTTTGGGCTCCGGAGAGACCCAGTACTTC.

This clonotype was counted only a few times. The genes are TRBV20-1 and TRBJ1-5; possible D gene TRBD1, 6 bases. This CDR3 comprises 12 residues. Per germline, CDR1 DFQATT and CDR2 SNEGSKA (reference sequence). Deletions cut 5 bases from V and 6 bases from J, with 11 bases between. CDR3 region: CSAGRRGQPQHF. In DNA form, the CDR3 reads TGCAGTGCTGGACGCAGGGGTCAGCCCCAGCATTTT.

This clonotype was seen a few times. The rearrangement joins TRBV12-3 or TRBV12-4 to TRBJ1-4; unclear D gene. The V gene lost 7 bases and the J gene lost 0 bases, with 21 bases spanning the gap. The CDR3 totals 18 residues. The CDR3 region has the DNA TGTGCCAGCACTGACTCCAGACTCGACCCTTCAACTAATGAAAAACTGTTTTTT. Translating it yields CASTDSRLDPSTNEKLFF.

This clonotype was picked up a small number of times. The chain couples TRBV5-1 to TRBJ2-5; 7 nucleotides agree with TRBD1. J was trimmed by 2 bases and V by 7 bases; bases with no gene match: 5. Germline assignment: CDR1 SGHRS and CDR2 YFSETQ. The length of the CDR3 is 13 residues. This CDR3 reads CASGTELQETQYF. In DNA, the CDR3 is TGCGCCAGCGGGACAGAATTACAAGAGACCCAGTACTTC.

V usage is TRBV29-1 and J usage is TRBJ2-5, with 12 positions matching TRBD1. Unmatched junction bases numbered 10, after V lost 6 bases and J lost 5 bases. CDR3 length: 15 residues. Germline assignment: CDR1 SQVTM and CDR2 ANQGSEA. The CDR3 nucleotides read TGCAGCGTCTCCGGGACAGGGGGCCTGGGGGAGACCCAGTACTTC. This codes for CSVSGTGGLGETQYF.

This clonotype was found a few times. The V call is TRBV2, the J call TRBJ1-6; TRBD1 is a possible D gene (6 bases). V was shortened by 4 bases and J by 4 bases, with 8 bases between the two germline ends. Per germline, CDR1 SNHLY and CDR2 FYNNEI. This CDR3 spans 14 amino acids. The CDR3 loop is CASSGQGYNSPLHF. DNA for the CDR3: TGTGCCAGCAGTGGCCAGGGGTATAATTCACCCCTCCACTTT.

This clonotype was picked up a small number of times. This rearrangement joins TRBV6-2 or TRBV6-3 to TRBJ1-5; perhaps TRBD1 as D (5 bases). Trimming took off 9 bases at V and 0 bases at J, with 12 bases between the two ends. Germline loops: CDR1 MNHEY, CDR2 SVGEGT. This CDR3 region has 14 residues. CDR3 amino acids: CASETVDSNQPQHF. Here the CDR3 DNA reads TGTGCCAGTGAGACAGTCGATAGCAATCAGCCCCAGCATTTT.

The rearrangement links TRBV6-1 to TRBJ2-5; TRBD1 matches at 11 bases. Germline CDR1 reads MNHNS; CDR2 reads SASEGT. Losses at the gene ends were 7 bases for V and 2 bases for J; bases not matched to a gene: 3. The CDR3 has 14 residues. CDR3 sequence reads: CASTRDRGQETQYF. In nucleotides, the CDR3 is TGTGCCAGCACTCGGGACAGGGGGCAAGAGACCCAGTACTTC.

This clonotype has a count of ten or more. The chain joins TRBV20-1 to TRBJ1-3, with D tentatively TRBD1 (5 bases). The germline V gene encodes CDR1 DFQATT and CDR2 SNEGSKA (reference sequence). CDR3 length: 17 residues. Between the trimmed V and J ends, which lost 2 bases and 0 bases, there was a span of 17 bases. CDR3 DNA: TGCAGTGCTAGAACCCGGCCGGGGGGAGTCTCTGGAAACACCATATATTTT. Protein product: CSARTRPGGVSGNTIYF.

This clonotype has more than one count but fewer than ten. V is TRBV6-1 and J is TRBJ1-1; D is ambiguous. The CDR3 length is 14 residues. Germline V gene sequence: CDR1 MNHNS, CDR2 SASEGT. V shed 4 bases and J shed 3 bases, with 12 bases lying between them. In DNA, the CDR3 is TGTGCCAGCAGTGGGATGACATCCTACACTGAAGCTTTCTTT. Amino acid sequence: CASSGMTSYTEAFF.

J is TRBJ2-7 and V is TRBV6-2 or TRBV6-3, with 11 bases identical to TRBD2. The CDR3 runs 15 residues. V shed 2 bases, J shed 5 bases, and the junction held 5 bases outside the gene matches. Per germline, CDR1 MNHEY and CDR2 SVGEGT. In DNA form, the CDR3 reads TGTGCCAGCAGTTACCTACTAGCGGGGGACCACGAGCAGTACTTC. Protein product: CASSYLLAGDHEQYF.

This clonotype was picked up a small number of times. The chain uses TRBV7-2 and TRBJ2-1; a weak D match, TRBD2 (6 bases). V was shortened by 0 bases and J by 7 bases, with 10 bases between the two germline ends. This CDR3 has 14 amino acids. Germline loops: CDR1 SGHTA, CDR2 FQGNSA. The CDR3 sequence is CASSLAQAGNEQFF. DNA of the CDR3: TGTGCCAGCAGCTTAGCGCAGGCGGGGAATGAGCAGTTCTTC.

CDR3 in DNA: TGTGCCAGCAGTTTGGGTCGACAGGGGACTGAAGCTTTCTTT. It specifies CASSLGRQGTEAFF. The chain employs TRBV12-3 or TRBV12-4 and TRBJ1-1, with TRBD1 identical over 8 bases. This CDR3 region has 14 residues. V dropped 3 bases and J dropped 5; count of bases not matched to a gene: 5.

This chain links TRBV7-6 with TRBJ1-6; 10 bases agree with TRBD1. CDR1 is SGHVS and CDR2 is FNYEAQ in the germline V gene. With V trimmed by 0 bases and J by 9 bases, 2 bases remained unmatched. The CDR3 has 15 residues. This chain's CDR3 is CASSLAGTGVSPLHF. Written as DNA, the CDR3 is TGTGCCAGCAGCTTAGCAGGGACAGGGGTTTCACCCCTCCACTTT.

The rearrangement links TRBV20-1 to TRBJ2-1; possibly TRBD1 for D (6 bases). The CDR3 has 14 amino acids. Germline CDR1 and CDR2: DFQATT and SNEGSKA (reference sequence). CDR3 in amino acids: CRGLGAGSYNEQFF. CDR3 sequence (DNA): TGCAGAGGCCTGGGGGCGGGTTCTTACAATGAGCAGTTCTTC.

The table lists this clonotype with a few counts. The V gene is TRBV3-1, the J gene TRBJ2-5, with 9 bases aligning to TRBD2. This CDR3 contains 17 residues. In germline, CDR1 is LGHDT, CDR2 YNNKEL (reference sequence). With V trimmed by 0 bases and J by 0 bases, 5 bases remained unmatched. CDR3 nucleotides: TGTGCCAGCAGCCAAGAACTGGGCGGGAGGGACCAAGAGACCCAGTACTTC. Its protein is CASSQELGGRDQETQYF.